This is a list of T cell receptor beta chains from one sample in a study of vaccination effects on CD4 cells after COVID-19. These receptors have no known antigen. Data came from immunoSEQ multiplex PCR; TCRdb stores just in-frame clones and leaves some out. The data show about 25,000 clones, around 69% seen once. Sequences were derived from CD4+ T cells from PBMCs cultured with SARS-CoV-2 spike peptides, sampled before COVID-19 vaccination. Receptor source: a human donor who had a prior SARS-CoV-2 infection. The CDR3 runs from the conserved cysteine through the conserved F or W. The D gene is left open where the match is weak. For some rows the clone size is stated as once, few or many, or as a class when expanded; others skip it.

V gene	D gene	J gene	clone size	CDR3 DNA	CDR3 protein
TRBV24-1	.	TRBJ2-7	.	TGTGCCACCAGTGATTTGAGGGCTCACTACGAGCAGTACTTC	CATSDLRAHYEQYF
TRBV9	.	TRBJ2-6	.	TGTGCCAGCAGCGTAGAGGCAGGTTCTACTGGGGCCAACGTCCTGACTTTC	CASSVEAGSTGANVLTF
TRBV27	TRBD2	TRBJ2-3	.	TGTGCCAGCATCGCGATTTGGGGACTAGCGGGGGGAGGAAGGGATACGCAGTATTTT	CASIAIWGLAGGGRDTQYF
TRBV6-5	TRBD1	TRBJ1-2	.	TGTGCCAGTCAGGGGGCTTGGGGCTACACCTTC	CASQGAWGYTF
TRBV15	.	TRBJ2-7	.	TGTGCCACCAGGAGACAACAGACGGCCTACGAGCAGTACTTC	CATRRQQTAYEQYF
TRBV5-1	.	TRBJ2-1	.	TGCGCCAGCAGCTTGAGGCCGGGGTACAATGAGCAGTTCTTC	CASSLRPGYNEQFF
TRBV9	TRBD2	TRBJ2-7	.	TGTGCCAGCAGCCCGGGACTAGGGCAGTCCTACGAGCAGTACTTC	CASSPGLGQSYEQYF
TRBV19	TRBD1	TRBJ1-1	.	TGTGCCAGTAGTTGGGACAGGGAGGCAACTGAAGCTTTCTTT	CASSWDREATEAFF
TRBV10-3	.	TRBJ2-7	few	TGTGCCATCAGTGAGTCCCTCGGTGGGACCCTCTACGAGCAGTACTTC	CAISESLGGTLYEQYF
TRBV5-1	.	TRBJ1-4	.	TGCGCCAGCAGCTTAGGGACCGGCGAAAAACTGTTTTTT	CASSLGTGEKLFF
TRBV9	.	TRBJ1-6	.	TGTGCCAGCAGCCCAGGACCAGCAAGCTCCTATAATTCACCCCTCCACTTT	CASSPGPASSYNSPLHF
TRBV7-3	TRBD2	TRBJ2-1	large	TGTGCCAGCAGCCTAAGGACTAGCGGGGTGTACAATGAGCAGTTCTTC	CASSLRTSGVYNEQFF
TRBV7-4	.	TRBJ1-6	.	TGTGCCAGCAGCATCCCGGGGCAGGCATCCTACTCCTATAATTCACCCCTCCACTTT	CASSIPGQASYSYNSPLHF
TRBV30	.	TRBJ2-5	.	TGTGCCTGGAGTGCCACTAGCTGGGGGACCCAGTACTTC	CAWSATSWGTQYF
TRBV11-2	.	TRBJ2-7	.	TGTGCCAGCAGCTTTAGGACCAGTCACTCCTACGAGCAGTACTTC	CASSFRTSHSYEQYF
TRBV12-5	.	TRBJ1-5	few	TGTGCTAGTGGTGGGACCGGCCTGACTAGGAATCAGCCCCAGCATTTT	CASGGTGLTRNQPQHF
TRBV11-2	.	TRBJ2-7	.	TGTGCCAGCAGCTCCGGATACCAGACTGGCTCCTACGAGCAGTACTTC	CASSSGYQTGSYEQYF
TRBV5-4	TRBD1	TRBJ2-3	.	TGTGCCAGCAGCGTAACAGGGGGAGATACGCAGTATTTT	CASSVTGGDTQYF
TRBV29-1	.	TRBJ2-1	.	TGCAGCGTTAAAAACCGGGACACCTACAATGAGCAGTTCTTC	CSVKNRDTYNEQFF
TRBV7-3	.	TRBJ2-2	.	TGTGCCAGCAGCTTAGTTCCCGGGGAGCTGTTTTTT	CASSLVPGELFF
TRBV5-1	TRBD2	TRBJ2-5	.	TGCGCCAGCAGCTTTTACGGGGGGGCTGAGACCCAGTACTTC	CASSFYGGAETQYF
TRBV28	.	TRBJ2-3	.	TGTGCCAGCAGTTTTTTGTCAGGGTACGGAGATACGCAGTATTTT	CASSFLSGYGDTQYF